This T cell receptor beta chain emerged from a study of T cell responses to AZD1222 COVID-19 vaccine. Study conclusions and caveats: In the spike-specific TCR repertoire, nearly half reportedly target unmutated variant regions.

A word on this clone: Its antigen is not known.

Here immunoSEQ multiplex PCR was the method, and the copy in TCRdb shows in-frame clones only, minus some. Here the sample spans around 190,000 clones, approximately 90% being singletons. Sequences were derived from peripheral blood, sampled 28 days after the second AZD1222 dose. This receptor was identified in an adult who received the AZD1222 COVID-19 vaccine.

The CDR3 coding sequence is TGTGCCAGTAGTACGCCTACAGGGAGGGGCCGGGGCTACACCTTC. Translation: CASSTPTGRGRGYTF. This chain connects TRBV19 to TRBJ1-2, with a possible D match to TRBD1 (6 bases). Germline V gene data show CDR1 as LNHDA and CDR2 as SQIVND (reference sequence). This CDR3 has 15 amino acids. The V end was cut by 4 bases, the J end by 8 bases, with 20 bases between.